This T cell receptor beta chain is drawn from a study of Ad26.COV2.S vaccination and SARS-CoV-2 variants (dated by TCRdb to the early 2020s). Notes on the research overall: Donors in the vaccine arm were drawn from COV1001, a multicentre, randomized, double-blind, placebo-controlled phase I-IIa trial testing Ad26.COV2.S in healthy adults. Ad26.COV2.S was administered intramuscularly at 5 x 10^10 or 1 x 10^11 viral particles, either as a single shot or as two shots given 56 days apart. The specificity and breadth of SARS-CoV-2-reactive T cell receptors after Ad26.COV2.S vaccination were assessed by TCRbeta repertoire sequencing. The TCR-sequenced set comprised approximately 32 samples: around 20 Ad26.COV2.S vaccine recipients, 5 placebo recipients and 8 SARS-CoV-2 convalescent individuals. Trial participants were randomized into five groups of five, in which low-dose or high-dose Ad26.COV2.S was given once or twice, or placebo was given on both occasions. Throughout the experiments and outcome assessment, investigators stayed blinded to trial group allocation. Study-level results and caveats: Spike-specific TCR breadth was higher in Ad26.COV2.S recipients than in placebo recipients (P = 0.0014). After vaccination, substantial breadth of spike-specific CD8+ and CD4+ T cell responses was reported. Comparable non-spike TCR breadth was observed between vaccine and placebo recipients, consistent with only spike being contained in the vaccine. According to the authors, total T cell responses may have been underestimated by the TCR breadth and depth analyses. The study was not powered to compare responses between vaccine doses or regimens.

In the germline V gene (reference sequence), CDR1 corresponds to LNHDA and CDR2 to SQIVND. V is pared back by 6 bases and J by 4 bases, with 12 bases lying between the germline termini. From the cysteine through the phenylalanine, the CDR3 covers 14 amino acids. CDR3 DNA is the only sequence kept; it has 42 bases, read in frame from the first base. TCRbeta CDR3 regions were sequenced with the immunoSEQ Assay. After extraction, genomic DNA underwent amplification by bias-controlled multiplex PCR, followed by high-throughput sequencing. The authors' pipeline ran thus. To quantify the absolute abundance of each unique TCRbeta CDR3 region, sequences were collapsed and filtered. Usable DNA was measured by amplifying reference genes present in all nucleated cells, and TCRbeta template counts were normalized to that usable DNA to estimate T cell fraction. Repertoire TCRs were annotated as SARS-CoV-2-specific when V gene, CDR3 amino acid sequence and J gene were exactly matched to a known reactive TCR set. The reference SARS-CoV-2 TCR set was derived from MIRA and filtered for enrichment in COVID-19-positive ImmuneCODE repertoires, a step that removed public or cross-reactive TCRs. Using the MIRA antigens, annotated TCRs were further analysed by specific ORF or by position within an ORF. Breadth was defined as annotated unique rearrangements over total unique productive rearrangements; depth was the summed frequency of those rearrangements. Group comparisons of TCR breadth used two-sided Wilcoxon rank-sum tests. Drawn from immuneACCESS, this table holds only the in-frame rearrangements with V and J called that TCRdb kept. Clones are partly lost; checked studies trace under half to an unresolved V gene and leave the rest unexplained. The DNA was the basis for D and trimming; V, J and clone size are from that table. The sample profile shows around 420,000 clones; around 89% of them were found once. Around 3.6% of the sample goes to the ten largest clones.

Explained via the paper, the treatment or condition label denotes: some 20 received Ad26.COV2.S at low or high dose, single or two shots; several received placebo; per-sample allocation not given. Repertoires of vaccine and placebo recipients were sequenced from samples collected on day 63 after the first injection. In Cohort 1b, roughly 26 adults aged 18-55 years were enrolled at a single site in Boston, USA, between 29 July and 7 August 2020. Ad26.COV2.S was a replication-incompetent adenovirus type 26 vector expressing a prefusion-stabilized SARS-CoV-2 spike protein from the original Wuhan strain. Comment on this clone: The clone's antigen remains unknown. Base qualities are missing; no much larger clone stands one base away.

The chain is encoded by TRBV19 joined to TRBJ1-4, and possibly TRBD1, on 5 matching bases. The source material was peripheral blood, sampled in a trial of Ad26.COV2.S vaccine versus placebo. The clonotype was recovered from a person aged 18-65 years who received the Ad26.COV2.S COVID-19 vaccine or a placebo. This receptor carries the CDR3 CASSHGGYNEKLFF. The nucleotide sequence is TGTGCCAGTAGCCATGGGGGATATAATGAAAAACTGTTTTTT.